This TCR beta chain was sequenced for a study of blood T cell repertoires in COVID-19. In the study overall: The samples span acute and convalescent COVID-19 from the United States, Italy and Spain. Nucleic acid was either cDNA or gDNA, and it came from T cells, B-cell-depleted T cells, or PBMCs.

In the original processing: Cell counts per sample came from amplifying reference gene primers. Generated by immunoSEQ multiplex PCR, the TCRdb table keeps only in-frame clones and is missing some. That table is the source of V, J and clone size, and D and trimming were worked out from the DNA. The sample includes almost 200,000 clones, 70% to 90% of them seen just once. While infection was still active, Seattle patients were enrolled and then followed longitudinally. The ends were cut back, 10 bases at V and 0 bases at J, with 10 bases in the middle. The germline CDR1 and CDR2 sequences are ENHRY and SYGVKD. The CDR3 runs 13 residues.

The sequenced material came from peripheral blood. This clonotype was sampled from a man aged 55-75 years with COVID-19, enrolled during active disease. This chain connects TRBV10-3 to TRBJ1-3; tentative D call: TRBD1 (6 bases). CDR3 DNA: TGTGCCACCAAGGACAGCTCTGGAAACACCATATATTTT. It specifies CATKDSSGNTIYF.